Listed below are T cell receptor beta chains from one sample, sequenced in a study of blood T cell repertoires in COVID-19. The table came from immunoSEQ multiplex PCR; TCRdb's copy has only in-frame clones and leaves some out. The sample carries under 200,000 clones, approximately 83% recorded once. Sequenced material: peripheral blood. The receptor source for this set is a man between 65 and 85 years old with active or convalescent COVID-19. Each CDR3 is given with its conserved first and last residue. The order of the fields is D gene, V gene, clone size, J gene, CDR3 protein, CDR3 DNA. The D gene is left open where the match is weak. Not all rows give a size; the values are once, few, many and, for expanded clones, a class.

TRBD1	TRBV30	NA	TRBJ1-1	CAWSGQGALGTEAFF	TGTGCCTGGTCGGGACAGGGGGCTTTGGGGACTGAAGCTTTCTTT
TRBD1	TRBV7-2	NA	TRBJ2-2	CASSPQGAGTGELFF	TGTGCCAGCAGCCCACAGGGGGCGGGCACCGGGGAGCTGTTTTTT
NA	TRBV6-5	NA	TRBJ2-5	CASSLMVGETQYF	TGTGCCAGCAGTCTGATGGTCGGAGAGACCCAGTACTTC
NA	TRBV5-4	NA	TRBJ2-1	CASSFPESSYNEQFF	TGTGCCAGCAGCTTCCCGGAGAGCTCCTACAATGAGCAGTTCTTC
NA	TRBV5-1	NA	TRBJ2-5	CASSLGLTGNPEETQYF	TGCGCCAGCAGCTTGGGATTAACGGGAAACCCTGAAGAGACCCAGTACTTC
NA	TRBV27	NA	TRBJ2-7	CASSLTTGTRSYEQYF	TGTGCCAGCAGTCTTACTACCGGGACACGGAGTTACGAGCAGTACTTC
TRBD1	TRBV20-1	NA	TRBJ1-2	CSASRQGAGGYTF	TGCAGTGCTAGTCGACAGGGGGCCGGTGGCTACACCTTC
NA	TRBV2	NA	TRBJ2-5	CASRKDSEETQYF	TGTGCCAGCAGGAAGGACAGTGAAGAGACCCAGTACTTC
NA	TRBV27	NA	TRBJ2-7	CASSLSAGYYEQYF	TGTGCCAGCAGTTTATCGGCAGGTTACTACGAGCAGTACTTC
TRBD2	TRBV6-2/TRBV6-3	NA	TRBJ2-1	CASSYREREDYNEQFF	TGTGCCAGCAGTTACAGGGAGCGGGAGGACTACAATGAGCAGTTCTTC
TRBD2	TRBV5-4	NA	TRBJ2-2	CASSLGLAVDGGELFF	TGTGCCAGCAGCTTGGGACTAGCGGTTGACGGGGGGGAGCTGTTTTTT
TRBD2	TRBV19	NA	TRBJ2-1	CASSTSGGPYNEQFF	TGTGCCAGTAGTACCAGCGGGGGCCCCTACAATGAGCAGTTCTTC
TRBD1	TRBV4-3	NA	TRBJ2-7	CASSLQTGATYEQYF	TGCGCCAGCAGCCTTCAGACAGGGGCCACCTACGAGCAGTACTTC
NA	TRBV5-6	few	TRBJ1-2	CASRSTLGYGYTF	TGTGCCAGCAGATCGACTTTAGGCTATGGCTACACCTTC
NA	TRBV19	NA	TRBJ2-3	CASSIQRLASTDTQYF	TGTGCCAGTAGTATTCAGAGGCTAGCCTCCACAGATACGCAGTATTTT
NA	TRBV5-1	NA	TRBJ1-2	CASSLGEWADGYTF	TGCGCCAGCAGCTTGGGAGAATGGGCCGATGGCTACACCTTC
NA	TRBV27	few	TRBJ1-3	CASSLSQIGNTIYF	TGTGCCAGCAGTTTATCCCAGATTGGAAACACCATATATTTT
NA	TRBV24-1	NA	TRBJ1-4	CATSDPKDRREKLFF	TGTGCCACCAGTGACCCCAAGGACAGACGTGAAAAACTGTTTTTT
NA	TRBV6-2/TRBV6-3	NA	TRBJ1-1	CASSYSQLNTEAFF	TGTGCCAGCAGTTACTCACAGTTAAACACTGAAGCTTTCTTT
NA	TRBV5-4	NA	TRBJ1-2	CASTIRPGAYGYTF	TGTGCCAGCACTATAAGACCTGGGGCCTATGGCTACACCTTC
TRBD1	TRBV6-2/TRBV6-3	NA	TRBJ1-5	CASSYPRTGGNQPQHF	TGTGCCAGCAGTTACCCAAGGACAGGGGGCAATCAGCCCCAGCATTTT
TRBD2	TRBV10-2	NA	TRBJ2-3	CASSGSRGGTDTQYF	TGCGCCAGCAGTGGGTCGCGGGGGGGCACAGATACGCAGTATTTT
NA	TRBV2	NA	TRBJ1-5	CASREREGNQPQHF	TGTGCCAGCAGGGAGAGGGAGGGCAATCAGCCCCAGCATTTT
TRBD2	TRBV7-2	NA	TRBJ2-2	CASSLTGGFNTGELFF	TGTGCCAGCAGCTTAACGGGGGGGTTTAACACCGGGGAGCTGTTTTTT
TRBD2	TRBV5-1	once	TRBJ2-1	CASSLTSGSTGEQFF	TGCGCCAGCAGCTTGACTAGCGGGAGCACAGGTGAGCAGTTCTTC
NA	TRBV19	NA	TRBJ1-4	CASSDSYNEKLFF	TGTGCCAGTAGTGACAGTTATAATGAAAAACTGTTTTTT
NA	TRBV30	NA	TRBJ2-7	CARGSSYEQYF	TGTGCCCGGGGCAGCTCCTACGAGCAGTACTTC
NA	TRBV27	many	TRBJ2-7	CASSSYRAGEQYF	TGTGCCAGCAGTTCGTACAGGGCCGGCGAGCAGTACTTC
NA	TRBV7-2	NA	TRBJ2-7	CASSFVSGRGSSYEQYF	TGTGCCAGCAGCTTTGTCTCGGGCCGGGGAAGCTCCTACGAGCAGTACTTC
NA	TRBV30	NA	TRBJ2-7	CAWDRGTYEQYF	TGTGCCTGGGACCGGGGGACCTACGAGCAGTACTTC
NA	TRBV5-4	once	TRBJ2-5	CASSSGPGQRRETQYF	TGTGCCAGCAGCTCCGGACCGGGACAAAGAAGGGAGACCCAGTACTTC
NA	TRBV11-3	NA	TRBJ2-3	CASSLEGGQGSTDTQYF	TGTGCCAGCAGCTTAGAGGGGGGGCAGGGGTCCACAGATACGCAGTATTTT
NA	TRBV7-2	once	TRBJ2-7	CASRVDSSYEQYF	TGTGCCAGCAGGGTGGACAGCTCCTACGAGCAGTACTTC
NA	TRBV9	NA	TRBJ1-3	CASSVASGNTIYF	TGTGCCAGCAGCGTGGCCTCTGGAAACACCATATATTTT
TRBD1	TRBV7-2	NA	TRBJ2-2	CASPLLPGQGVTGELFF	TGTGCCAGCCCTCTATTACCGGGACAGGGGGTCACCGGGGAGCTGTTTTTT
TRBD1	TRBV7-8	NA	TRBJ2-5	CASSLDRGRQETQYF	TGTGCCAGCAGCCTCGACAGGGGTCGACAAGAGACCCAGTACTTC
TRBD1	TRBV7-9	NA	TRBJ2-2	CASSLPSKRDRVNTGELFF	TGTGCCAGCAGCTTACCCTCCAAACGGGACAGGGTAAACACCGGGGAGCTGTTTTTT
NA	TRBV3-1/TRBV3-2	NA	TRBJ2-7	CASSQGRGRQYVWQYF	TGTGCCAGCAGCCAAGGACGTGGAAGACAGTACGTATGGCAGTACTTC
NA	TRBV29-1	NA	TRBJ1-3	CSVLLEQGSGNTIYF	TGCAGCGTCCTCCTTGAGCAGGGCTCTGGAAACACCATATATTTT
TRBD1	TRBV29-1	once	TRBJ2-3	CSVRTGRRVTDTQYF	TGCAGCGTACGGACAGGGCGGAGGGTGACAGATACGCAGTATTTT
NA	TRBV30	NA	TRBJ1-5	CASHGGGNQPQHF	TGTGCCTCACACGGGGGGGGCAATCAGCCCCAGCATTTT
TRBD1	TRBV5-1	NA	TRBJ1-1	CASRRQLQGALGTEAFF	TGCGCCAGCAGACGACAACTACAGGGGGCGCTGGGCACTGAAGCTTTCTTT
TRBD1	TRBV6-2/TRBV6-3	NA	TRBJ2-7	CASSFWTGEYEQYF	TGTGCCAGCAGTTTCTGGACAGGGGAATACGAGCAGTACTTC
NA	TRBV5-8	once	TRBJ1-2	CASSQGSAKPYGYTF	TGTGCCAGCAGCCAGGGCAGCGCCAAACCCTATGGCTACACCTTC
TRBD1	TRBV6-5	NA	TRBJ2-7	CASRMGQGSYEQYF	TGTGCCAGCAGGATGGGACAGGGGTCCTACGAGCAGTACTTC
NA	TRBV29-1	NA	TRBJ2-7	CSVEGGGSHEQYF	TGCAGCGTTGAGGGAGGTGGTTCCCACGAGCAGTACTTC
NA	TRBV21-1	NA	TRBJ2-7	CASNWGQRFSYEQYF	TGTGCCAGCAACTGGGGACAGAGATTCTCCTACGAGCAGTACTTC
TRBD2	TRBV3-1/TRBV3-2	NA	TRBJ2-1	CASSQDDERELPEQFF	TGTGCCAGCAGCCAAGATGATGAGCGGGAGCTGCCTGAGCAGTTCTTC
TRBD2	TRBV5-1	few	TRBJ2-1	CASRVGTSVYNEQFF	TGCGCCAGCAGAGTCGGGACTAGCGTATACAATGAGCAGTTCTTC
TRBD1	TRBV18	NA	TRBJ2-5	CASSRGQGQETQYF	TGTGCCAGCTCACGTGGACAGGGCCAAGAGACCCAGTACTTC
TRBD1	TRBV7-2	NA	TRBJ2-3	CASSRDRGGDTQYF	TGTGCCAGCAGCCGCGACAGGGGTGGAGATACGCAGTATTTT
NA	TRBV2	NA	TRBJ2-2	CASTANTGELFF	TGTGCCAGCACTGCGAACACCGGGGAGCTGTTTTTT
TRBD1	TRBV5-4	NA	TRBJ1-4	CASSLGQGNEKLFF	TGTGCCAGCAGCTTGGGACAGGGGAATGAAAAACTGTTTTTT
TRBD2	TRBV28	NA	TRBJ2-2	CASSLWTGYGRGTGELFF	TGTGCCAGCAGTTTATGGACAGGATACGGGAGGGGGACCGGGGAGCTGTTTTTT